A single sample gave rise to the 23 T cell receptor beta chains below, sequenced in a study of blood T cell repertoires in COVID-19 (dated by TCRdb to 2018 to 2020). Library preparation was by the immunoSEQ multiplex PCR assay. TCRdb obtained this table from immuneACCESS and retained in-frame rearrangements with V and J assigned. These tables miss some clones; where compared with another copy, unresolved V genes account for less than half of the shortfall, and the remainder is unexplained. Counted in this sample were about 16,000 clones; 70% to 90% of them appeared once. Together, the top ten hold 20% to 25% of the sample. The specimen was peripheral blood. The receptor set was obtained from a man aged 60-69 years with acute or convalescent COVID-19.

The chain combines TRBV25-1 with TRBJ2-5, with 11 bases that match TRBD2. Germline CDR1 reads MGHDK; CDR2 reads SYGVNS. The CDR3 covers 14 residues. J lost 5 bases, V lost 8 bases, and 7 bases had no gene match. CDR3 coding DNA: TGTGCCAGCGTCACTAGCGGGAGCATCGAGACCCAGTACTTC. Translating it yields CASVTSGSIETQYF.

The rearrangement joins TRBV24-1 to TRBJ2-1, with 8 bases fitting TRBD2. The V segment lost 6 bases and the J segment 8 bases; nucleotides outside the gene matches: 14. The CDR3 runs to 16 residues. Germline CDR1 and CDR2: KGHDR and SFDVKD. In nucleotides, the CDR3 is TGTGCCACCAGTTTAACTAGCGGACGGATATCGGATGAGCAGTTCTTC. Residues: CATSLTSGRISDEQFF.

The V and J genes are TRBV6-5 and TRBJ1-4; 8 bases are a match to TRBD1. The CDR3 length is 14 residues. Trimming took 7 bases from V and 7 from J; bases not matched to a gene: 8. CDR1 MNHEY and CDR2 SVGAGI come from the germline V gene. The CDR3 DNA follows: TGTGCCAGCAAGGGCGGGACAGGTGGTGAAAAACTGTTTTTT. Translation gives CASKGGTGGEKLFF.

This chain uses TRBV19 with TRBJ1-5, with no clear D. The CDR3 loop spans 14 amino acids. Between the trimmed V and J ends, which lost 5 bases and 0 bases, there was a span of 8 bases. CDR1 is LNHDA, CDR2 SQIVND, per germline (reference sequence). CDR3 residues: CASSLADSNQPQHF. The CDR3 bases are TGTGCCAGTAGTCTGGCAGATAGCAATCAGCCCCAGCATTTT.

This sequence joins TRBV28 and TRBJ1-5; D not certain. From germline, CDR1 is MDHEN and CDR2 SYDVKM. The CDR3 length is 16 residues. V lost 6 bases and J lost 4, with 19 bases in between. CDR3 residues: CASRQTPSTGNQPQHF. Written as DNA, the CDR3 is TGTGCCAGCAGACAGACACCGTCCACTGGAAATCAGCCCCAGCATTTT.

This chain connects TRBV6-1 to TRBJ2-2; D uncertain. The CDR3 consists of 15 residues. Germline V gene lookup returns CDR1 MNHNS and CDR2 SASEGT. Trimming stripped 2 bases from V and 4 bases from J, with 11 bases between. This chain's CDR3 is CASSERTVRTGELFF. DNA for the CDR3: TGTGCCAGCAGTGAACGAACGGTTCGCACCGGGGAGCTGTTTTTT.

The J gene is TRBJ2-6, the V gene TRBV6-1; D is unclear. Trimming removed 4 bases at V and 0 bases at J, with 10 bases between. Germline CDR1 MNHNS, CDR2 SASEGT. This CDR3 is 16 amino acids long. The CDR3 loop reads CASSVSVSSGANVLTF. CDR3 DNA sequence: TGTGCCAGCAGTGTCTCGGTTAGCTCTGGGGCCAACGTCCTGACTTTC.

This clone was counted only a few times. The chain combines TRBV5-5 with TRBJ2-5; D may be TRBD1 (6 bases). The CDR3 is made up of 12 amino acids. Germline lookup yields CDR1 SGHKS and CDR2 YYEKEE (reference sequence). V was clipped by 4 bases and J by 5 bases, with 9 bases between them. The CDR3 spells CASSRQAETQYF. The CDR3 region has the DNA TGTGCCAGCAGCCGACAGGCGGAGACCCAGTACTTC. The variable domain in full, with the rest retrieved from reference TRBV5-5 and TRBJ2-5, is DAGVTQSPTHLIKTRGQQVTLRCSPISGHKSVSWYQQVLGQGPQFIFQYYEKEERGRGNFPDRFSARQFPNYSSELNVNALLLGDSALYLCASSRQAETQYFGPGTRLLVL.

The rearrangement links TRBV15 to TRBJ2-7; D unclear. Germline CDR1 LNHNV, CDR2 YYDKDF (reference sequence). The CDR3 runs to 14 residues. V was shortened by 1 base and J by 3 bases, with 10 bases between the two germline ends. The CDR3 nucleotides are TGTGCCACCAGCAGAGGCCCTGGCGGCTACGAGCAGTACTTC. Encoded protein: CATSRGPGGYEQYF.

The V gene is TRBV6-5, the J gene TRBJ1-6; D is undetermined. V lost 8 bases to trimming and J lost 3 bases, with 11 bases between them. The germline V gene encodes CDR1 MNHEY and CDR2 SVGAGI. The CDR3 loop spans 14 amino acids. Here the CDR3 reads CASGPANYNSPLHF. DNA of the CDR3: TGTGCCAGCGGCCCAGCGAACTATAATTCACCCCTCCACTTT.

This sequence joins TRBV18 and TRBJ2-1, with D possibly TRBD1 on 6 matching bases. This CDR3 has 15 amino acids. The V gene lost 3 bases and the J gene lost 5 bases, with 14 bases spanning the gap. Germline CDR1 is KGHSH and CDR2 is LQKENI. This CDR3 reads CASSPPSGQNNEQFF. CDR3 coding DNA: TGTGCCAGCTCACCGCCGAGCGGACAGAACAATGAGCAGTTCTTC.

V gene TRBV19 combines with J gene TRBJ2-6; possibly TRBD2 for D (6 bases). The CDR3 sequence is 16 residues long. Germline values: CDR1 LNHDA, CDR2 SQIVND (reference sequence). Trimming took 2 bases from V and 2 from J, leaving 10 bases between them. In nucleotides, the CDR3 is TGTGCCAGTAGTATATTCCCGGGGGCTGGGGCCAACGTCCTGACTTTC. It translates to CASSIFPGAGANVLTF.

This chain links TRBV10-3 with TRBJ2-1, with D possibly matching TRBD1 (5 bases). V was clipped by 9 bases and J by 1 base, with 13 bases between them. This CDR3 is 14 amino acids long. Germline CDR1 is ENHRY and CDR2 is SYGVKD. The CDR3 region is CAMGTDSSYNEQFF. CDR3 bases: TGTGCCATGGGTACCGACAGTTCCTACAATGAGCAGTTCTTC.

This clone has only a few counts. This chain connects TRBV6-5 to TRBJ1-5, with 8 bases that match TRBD1. V lost 5 bases to trimming and J lost 7 bases; unmatched junction nucleotides: 7. The CDR3 covers 14 residues. Germline V gives CDR1 MNHEY, CDR2 SVGAGI. This CDR3 is CASSITGDRQPQHF. The CDR3 bases are TGTGCCAGCAGTATAACAGGGGACAGGCAGCCCCAGCATTTT.

The CDR3 coding sequence is TGTGCCAGCAGCCCGCCAGAGGGACAGGGGAAGTACGAGCAGTACTTC. The encoded protein is CASSPPEGQGKYEQYF. The chain combines TRBV7-9 with TRBJ2-7; the match to TRBD1 covers 10 bases. The V and J ends lost 5 bases and 4 bases, in that order; junction bases with no gene match: 11. Germline values: CDR1 SEHNR, CDR2 FQNEAQ (reference sequence). This CDR3 is 16 amino acids long. Full variable domain (rest looked up from reference TRBV7-9 and TRBJ2-7): DTGVSQNPRHKITKRGQNVTFRCDPISEHNRLYWYRQTLGQGPEFLTYFQNEAQLEKSRLLSDRFSAERPKGSFSTLEIQRTEQGDSAMYLCASSPPEGQGKYEQYFGPGTRLTVT.

The V and J genes are TRBV25-1 and TRBJ2-5; TRBD2 matches at 8 bases. V lost 6 bases to trimming and J lost 5 bases; unmatched junction nucleotides: 8. From germline, CDR1 is MGHDK and CDR2 SYGVNS. The CDR3 length is 14 residues. The CDR3 spells CASREGLVFETQYF. CDR3 bases: TGTGCCAGCAGGGAGGGACTAGTGTTTGAGACCCAGTACTTC.

This chain joins TRBV6-1 and TRBJ2-2, with TRBD2 identical over 10 bases. Germline assignment: CDR1 MNHNS and CDR2 SASEGT. V lost 4 bases, J lost 1 base, and 3 bases stayed unmatched. This CDR3 region has 16 residues. This CDR3 reads CASSVPSGRNTGELFF. The CDR3 DNA follows: TGTGCCAGCAGTGTGCCTAGCGGGAGGAACACCGGGGAGCTGTTTTTT.

This clone occurred a few times. The chain has TRBV30 and TRBJ1-5, with 10 bases fitting TRBD1. The V gene's germline CDR1 is GTSNPN and CDR2 SVGIG (reference sequence). The CDR3 runs to 14 residues. Trimming cost V 0 bases and J 7 bases; bases outside gene matches: 3. This CDR3 reads CAWSVGQGRQPQHF. Written as DNA, the CDR3 is TGTGCCTGGAGTGTGGGACAGGGGCGGCAGCCCCAGCATTTT.

The gene calls are TRBV10-3 and TRBJ2-1, with 8 positions matching TRBD1. The germline CDR1 and CDR2 sequences are ENHRY and SYGVKD. The J segment lost 3 bases and the V segment lost 2 bases, leaving 15 bases of the junction unmatched. The CDR3 covers 19 residues. The chain's CDR3 is CAISEVWAGGHRDYNEQFF. CDR3 in DNA: TGTGCCATCAGTGAGGTTTGGGCAGGGGGCCACCGCGACTACAATGAGCAGTTCTTC.

J is TRBJ1-1 and V is TRBV6-6; D is perhaps TRBD1 (6 bases). The CDR3 runs 19 residues. Trimming left V 5 bases short and J 3 bases short, with 28 bases between. The germline CDR1 and CDR2 sequences are MNHNY and SVGAGI (reference sequence). CDR3 sequence (DNA): TGTGCCAGCAGTGGATCCGCGTATTCAGTGGGTGCAGGGGACACTGAAGCTTTCTTT. Amino acids: CASSGSAYSVGAGDTEAFF.

V usage is TRBV9 and J usage is TRBJ2-3; D not certain. V was clipped by 3 bases and J by 0 bases, with 11 bases between them. Germline V gene sequence: CDR1 SGDLS, CDR2 YYNGEE. This CDR3 region has 15 residues. CDR3 loop: CASSAAGFSTDTQYF. The CDR3 DNA sequence: TGTGCCAGCAGCGCCGCCGGGTTTAGCACAGATACGCAGTATTTT.

The chain combines TRBV2 with TRBJ2-5; D unclear. Trimming took 6 bases from V and 1 from J, leaving 12 bases between them. Germline V lookup: CDR1 SNHLY, CDR2 FYNNEI. This CDR3 has 14 residues. In DNA form, the CDR3 reads TGTGCCAGCAGGCTTCGACACAGCCAAGAGACCCAGTACTTC. Encoded protein: CASRLRHSQETQYF. Drawing the rest from reference TRBV2 and TRBJ2-5, the complete variable domain is EPEVTQTPSHQVTQMGQEVILRCVPISNHLYFYWYRQILGQKVEFLVSFYNNEISEKSEIFDDQFSVERPDGSNFTLKIRSTKLEDSAMYFCASRLRHSQETQYFGPGTRLLVL.

The rearrangement uses TRBV11-2 and TRBJ2-5; TRBD2 might be the D (6 bases). In germline, CDR1 is SGHAT, CDR2 FQNNGV. The CDR3 has 14 amino acids. Trimming pared 0 bases from V and 5 bases from J, leaving 10 bases between. CDR3 sequence (DNA): TGTGCCAGCAGCTTAGATTCAGGGAGGGAGACCCAGTACTTC. Protein sequence: CASSLDSGRETQYF.